Presented here are 11 T cell receptor beta chains from one specimen sequenced in a study of tumor T cells in aggressive B-cell lymphoma (dated by TCRdb to the late 2010s). The library was obtained by the immunoSEQ multiplex PCR assay. TCRdb took this table from immuneACCESS and kept in-frame rearrangements with V and J called. Such tables lack part of the clones; where checked against another copy, unresolved V genes explain under half of the gap, and the rest is unexplained. For this sample there are more than 2,500 clones; 85% appear just once. The leading ten clones occupy less than 20% of the sample. Sequencing used tumor tissue. The receptor source for this set is an adult with diffuse large B cell lymphoma. Some clones in this sample may be carry-over from other donors' samples.

On this clone itself: Given the absence of the conserved phenylalanine or tryptophan at the CDR3 end, a read error is likely. The DNA is left out, because the CDR3 cannot be placed on it with certainty; the CDR3 is given as TCRdb lists it. The genes are TRBV19 and TRBJ2-7; TRBD1 is taken as the D call from the table, unchecked against the DNA. Germline CDR1 LNHDA, CDR2 SQIVND (reference sequence). The length of the CDR3 is 13 amino acids, counting both ends. CDR3 residues: CASSMGQGGRLRI.

The chain links TRBV2 to TRBJ2-3; the D gene is possibly TRBD2 (6 bases). Germline loops: CDR1 SNHLY, CDR2 FYNNEI. With 6 bases removed from V and 5 bases from J, the gap between germline ends came to 12 bases. The length of the CDR3 is 13 residues. The CDR3 is CASREGIEDTQYF. Here the CDR3 DNA reads TGTGCCAGCAGGGAGGGAATAGAAGATACGCAGTATTTT.

This clone was detected only once. V and J are TRBV10-3 and TRBJ1-1, with a possible D match to TRBD1 (6 bases). Germline V gives CDR1 ENHRY, CDR2 SYGVKD. Trimming removed 8 bases from V and 4 bases from J, with 14 bases in between. The CDR3 contains 13 residues. The CDR3 sequence: CAIVKTGSTEAFF. The CDR3 DNA follows: TGTGCCATCGTAAAAACAGGGAGCACTGAAGCTTTCTTT.

The count of this clone is one. The chain couples TRBV5-1 to TRBJ2-3; 7 nucleotides align to TRBD1. CDR3 length equals 14 residues. The germline V gene encodes CDR1 SGHRS and CDR2 YFSETQ. After removal of 3 bases from V and 0 bases from J, the junction contained 1 base not matched to a gene. The CDR3 spells CASSSGQSTDTQYF. The CDR3 bases are TGCGCCAGCAGCTCGGGACAGAGCACAGATACGCAGTATTTT.

This clone was counted a single time. The V gene is TRBV6-1, the J gene TRBJ1-2, with 10 bases identical to TRBD1. Germline CDR1 reads MNHNS; CDR2 reads SASEGT. This CDR3 contains 15 residues. V dropped 2 bases and J dropped 6; count of bases not matched to a gene: 6. This chain's CDR3 is CASSEPGQGRDGYTF. The CDR3 region has the DNA TGTGCCAGCAGTGAACCGGGACAGGGGCGGGATGGCTACACCTTC.

In this sample, this clone turned up a few times. This sequence joins TRBV9 and TRBJ2-1; 8 nucleotides match TRBD1. The CDR3 sequence is 16 residues long. CDR1 and CDR2 (germline): SGDLS, YYNGEE. V lost 5 bases and J lost 9; bases outside the gene matches: 16. DNA for the CDR3: TGTGCCAGCAGTCCATCGCCGGGACAGGCCCCCAGTGAGCAGTTCTTC. It specifies CASSPSPGQAPSEQFF. Drawing the rest from reference TRBV9 and TRBJ2-1, the complete variable domain is DSGVTQTPKHLITATGQRVTLRCSPRSGDLSVYWYQQSLDQGLQFLIQYYNGEERAKGNILERFSAQQFPDLHSELNLSSLELGDSALYFCASSPSPGQAPSEQFFGPGTRLTVL.

The genes are TRBV4-3 and TRBJ1-1; 7 positions match TRBD1. V shed 0 bases, J shed 0 bases, and the junction held 4 bases outside the gene matches. The CDR3 runs to 16 residues. Germline assignment: CDR1 LGHNA and CDR2 YSLEER. The DNA for the CDR3 is TGCGCCAGCAGCCAAGAGCCAGGGGGAATGAACACTGAAGCTTTCTTT. Translating it yields CASSQEPGGMNTEAFF.

The CDR3 loop is CASSSTGLAGVDEQFF. Here the CDR3 DNA reads TGTGCCAGCAGTTCTACTGGACTAGCGGGAGTTGATGAGCAGTTCTTC. This sequence joins TRBV28 and TRBJ2-1; 13 bases are shared with TRBD2. The CDR3 runs to 16 residues. From germline, CDR1 is MDHEN and CDR2 SYDVKM. Trimming at V came to 4 bases and at J to 8 bases, leaving 8 bases not matched to a gene.

V usage is TRBV7-2 and J usage is TRBJ2-1, with D tentatively TRBD2 (6 bases). Germline values: CDR1 SGHTA, CDR2 FQGNSA. Trimming removed 2 bases at V and 6 bases at J, with 8 bases between. The CDR3 consists of 13 residues. CDR3 in DNA: TGTGCCAGCAGCTTACGGGGGTTCAATGAGCAGTTCTTC. It codes for CASSLRGFNEQFF.

This chain joins TRBV19 and TRBJ2-5; 10 positions agree with TRBD2. Germline lookup yields CDR1 LNHDA and CDR2 SQIVND (reference sequence). There are 15 residues in the CDR3. V shed 4 bases, J shed 5 bases, and the junction held 7 bases outside the gene matches. The CDR3 here is CASSTSGRAGETQYF. The CDR3 coding sequence is TGTGCCAGTAGTACGAGCGGGAGGGCCGGGGAGACCCAGTACTTC.

This chain links TRBV18 with TRBJ2-7; unclear D gene. V was shortened by 0 bases and J by 1 base, with 4 bases between the two germline ends. The CDR3 length is 13 residues. Per germline, CDR1 KGHSH and CDR2 LQKENI. In DNA, the CDR3 is TGTGCCAGCTCACCACCGTCATCCTACGAGCAGTACTTC. Its translation: CASSPPSSYEQYF.